Sequencing of this T cell receptor beta chain was carried out in a study of blood T cell repertoires in COVID-19. Study at large: PBMCs, B-cell-depleted T cells, or T cells were the source of the cDNA or gDNA that made up the material.

Participants were aged about 18 to 90 years, lived in roughly 25 US areas, and enrolled virtually. This CDR3 has 13 amino acids. Germline values: CDR1 SGHTA, CDR2 FQGNSA. V was shortened by 4 bases and J by 6 bases, with 12 bases between the two germline ends. Per the authors' pipeline: Amplification of reference gene primers was used by the study to estimate nucleated cell counts. Sequencing used immunoSEQ multiplex PCR; TCRdb keeps in-frame clones, though not all of them. V, J and clone size reflect that table, while D and trimming were determined from the DNA. The repertoire holds approximately 220,000 clones, with 89% as singletons.

This rearrangement joins TRBV7-2 to TRBJ1-2; unclear D gene. Material for sequencing was PBMCs or T cells enriched from blood (not recorded which). This receptor was identified in a woman under 40 with acute COVID-19. CDR3 nucleotides: TGTGCCAGCAGCTCGACACAATGGGATGGCTACACCTTC. Translated, it gives CASSSTQWDGYTF.